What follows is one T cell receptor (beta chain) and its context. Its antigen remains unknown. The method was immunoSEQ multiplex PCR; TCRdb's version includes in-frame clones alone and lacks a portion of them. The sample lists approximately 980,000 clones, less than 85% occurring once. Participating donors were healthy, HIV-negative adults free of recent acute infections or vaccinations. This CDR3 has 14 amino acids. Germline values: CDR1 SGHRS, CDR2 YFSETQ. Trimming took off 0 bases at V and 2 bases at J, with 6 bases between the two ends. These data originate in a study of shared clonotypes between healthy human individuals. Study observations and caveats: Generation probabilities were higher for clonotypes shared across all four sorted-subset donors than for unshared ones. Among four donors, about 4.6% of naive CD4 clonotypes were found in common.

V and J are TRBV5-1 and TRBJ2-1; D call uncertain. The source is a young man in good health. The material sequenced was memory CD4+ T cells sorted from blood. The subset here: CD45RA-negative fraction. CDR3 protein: CASSLDPTYNEQFF. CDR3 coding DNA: TGCGCCAGCAGCTTGGATCCAACCTACAATGAGCAGTTCTTC.